The clone carrying this T cell receptor beta chain came up a few times. The sample's time point: proximal margin of the surgical specimen (macroscopically non-inflamed). The data originate from a study of T cell repertoires in ileal Crohn's disease. About the study: Surgery for a complication: stricturing in about 61%, penetrating in about 40%. MI samples are biopsies from the surgical specimen's proximal margin. Postoperative therapy was given to about half: 11 thiopurines, roughly 18 anti-TNF agents.

There are 13 residues in the CDR3. Germline loops: CDR1 SGHTA, CDR2 FQGTGA. V lost 3 bases and J lost 8, with 11 bases in between. The protocol was immunoSEQ multiplex PCR, while the TCRdb copy is restricted to in-frame clones and leaves out a portion. The sample records approximately 7,000 clones, just under 75% being singletons. The TCR comes from an adult with Crohn's disease. V and J are TRBV7-3 and TRBJ1-5; D gene ambiguous. Specimen: ileal tissue. Here the CDR3 reads CASSFGVGEPQHF. Written as DNA, the CDR3 is TGTGCCAGCAGCTTTGGGGTCGGGGAGCCCCAGCATTTT. Variable domain in full (rest from reference TRBV7-3 and TRBJ1-5): GAGVSQTPSNKVTEKGKYVELRCDPISGHTALYWYRQSLGQGPEFLIYFQGTGAADDSGLPNDRFFAVRPEGSVSTLKIQRTERGDSAVYLCASSFGVGEPQHFGDGTRLSIL.